This TCR beta chain appears in the sequencing data of a study of CD8 T cells in ankylosing spondylitis. The V gene's germline CDR1 is DFQATT and CDR2 SNEGSKA (reference sequence). The V gene lost 4 bases and the J gene lost 0 bases, with 10 bases spanning the gap. The length of the CDR3 is 13 residues. Each TCR beta library was made by quantitative 5'-RACE that incorporated molecular barcodes. MiXCR, applied by TCRdb to the 5' RACE reads, yields one record per CDR3 protein. The table has about 39,000 distinct CDR3 sequences, about a tenth seen once. In its sample, this clonotype was seen many times. What it recognizes is unknown. Findings and caveats of the study: Some motif variants were previously reported in reactive arthritis synovial fluid and blood.

The material sequenced was blood, either unsorted or a sorted T cell fraction (not recorded which). The receptor comes from a male donor with ankylosing spondylitis or in good health (not recorded which). This chain connects TRBV20-1 to TRBJ2-7; no reliable D call. CDR3 residues: CSATDGSSYEQYF. CDR3 coding DNA: TGCAGTGCTACGGACGGCAGCTCCTACGAGCAGTACTTC.